A selection of T cell receptor beta chains follows, all from one sample in a study of radiation and T cells in renal cell carcinoma. Sequenced by immunoSEQ multiplex PCR; TCRdb stores in-frame clones only, minus some. The profile shows around 70,000 clones, 82% of them singletons. Sequenced material: blood, taken from a patient whose treatment included radiotherapy and nephrectomy. All receptors derive from a man in his fifties or sixties with renal cell carcinoma. Both conserved end residues are part of each CDR3. A D gene is named only where the DNA matches it firmly. Some rows mark clone size as missing; the rest say once, few, many or name a class of expanded clone.

TRBJ1-4 NA TRBV7-8 TRBD1 TGTGCCAGCAGCTTAGTCCCGGGACAGGCAGATGAAAAACTGTTTTTT CASSLVPGQADEKLFF
TRBJ1-2 few TRBV28 TRBD1 TGTGCCAGCAGACCCGACAGGGAGGATGGCTACACCTTC CASRPDREDGYTF
TRBJ2-5 NA TRBV20-1 NA TGCAGTGCCCCTAAGGGAGAGACCCAGTACTTC CSAPKGETQYF
TRBJ2-6 NA TRBV21-1 NA TGTGCCAGCAGCCTCCATCGGGCCAACGTCCTGACTTTC CASSLHRANVLTF
TRBJ2-1 NA TRBV19 NA TGTGCCAGTAGTATGAATCGGGGAGTTCTGGATGAGCAGTTCTTC CASSMNRGVLDEQFF
TRBJ2-1 NA TRBV10-1 NA TGCGCCAGCAGTGAGTCCGGCTGGGACTACAATGAGCAGTTCTTC CASSESGWDYNEQFF
TRBJ2-3 NA TRBV6-1 NA TGTGCCAGCAGTGCCATGCGGGTTGGCGTGACAGATACGCAGTATTTT CASSAMRVGVTDTQYF
TRBJ1-2 NA TRBV11-2 TRBD1 TGTGCCAGCAGCTTAGTATCGCGGTCTTGGGACAGGGATGGCTACACCTTC CASSLVSRSWDRDGYTF
TRBJ2-7 once TRBV5-8 TRBD1 TGTGCCAGCCCTGACAGGGGAGGTTCCTACGAGCAGTACTTC CASPDRGGSYEQYF
TRBJ2-1 NA TRBV7-9 NA TGTGCCAGCAGCTTAGCGGCTTGGCTAGCAGGCAATGTTGAGCAGTTCTTC CASSLAAWLAGNVEQFF
TRBJ2-7 NA TRBV7-2 NA TGTGCCAGCAGCTTAATGGTGGGTAGGGTTGAGATCTCCTACGAGCAGTACTTC CASSLMVGRVEISYEQYF
TRBJ2-7 NA TRBV5-1 TRBD2 TGCGCCAGCAGCCACATTAGCGGGAGATCCTCCTACGAGCAGTACTTC CASSHISGRSSYEQYF
TRBJ2-7 NA TRBV27 NA TGTGCCAGCAGTTTGATAGGACAGAAGAGGGGTTACGAGCAGTACTTC CASSLIGQKRGYEQYF
TRBJ2-1 NA TRBV19 NA TGTGCCAGTAGTGCGGGCGGGAATGAGCAGTTCTTC CASSAGGNEQFF
TRBJ2-2 NA TRBV15 NA TGTGCCACCAGCAGAGATAAGGGAGTTGTTACGCCCGGGGAGCTGTTTTTT CATSRDKGVVTPGELFF
TRBJ2-7 NA TRBV5-1 NA TGCGCCAGCAGGGACGGTCCCTACGAGCAGTACTTC CASRDGPYEQYF
TRBJ1-5 NA TRBV2 TRBD1 TGTGCCAGCAGTCGGGACAGGGACTATCAGCCCCAGCATTTT CASSRDRDYQPQHF
TRBJ2-3 once TRBV11-2 NA TGTGCCAGCAGCTTAGGACAAGTGGGTACAGATACGCAGTATTTT CASSLGQVGTDTQYF
TRBJ2-5 NA TRBV10-3 TRBD2 TGTGCCATCGCCACTAGCGGCCCGCGTGGGGAGACCCAGTACTTC CAIATSGPRGETQYF
TRBJ2-3 NA TRBV19 TRBD2 TGTGCCAGTAGTACTATAGCGGGACGCACAGATACGCAGTATTTT CASSTIAGRTDTQYF
TRBJ2-1 NA TRBV5-6 TRBD2 TGTGCCAGATGTGGGACGCGGGAGGGTTACGGGGAGCAGTTCTTC CARCGTREGYGEQFF
TRBJ2-1 once TRBV10-3 NA TGTGCCATCAGTGCTGGACTGGACGATGAGCAGTTCTTC CAISAGLDDEQFF
TRBJ1-5 NA TRBV19 TRBD1 TGTGCCAGTAGTACATCAGGGGGGTATCAGCCCCAGCATTTT CASSTSGGYQPQHF
TRBJ2-5 NA TRBV14 NA TGTGCCAGCAGCCCGGGACATCAAGAGACCCAGTACTTC CASSPGHQETQYF
TRBJ2-1 NA TRBV29-1 NA TGCAGCGTCACATTGGGGACCTCTAATGAGCAGTTCTTC CSVTLGTSNEQFF
TRBJ2-7 NA TRBV4-3 TRBD2 TGCGCCAGCAGCCAAGAAAGGCGGGAGCGCCCCTACGAGCAGTACTTC CASSQERRERPYEQYF
TRBJ2-7 NA TRBV20-1 NA TGCAGTGTTTGGGACAACTACGAGCAGTACTTC CSVWDNYEQYF
TRBJ2-5 NA TRBV27 NA TGTGCCAGCAGTTTACTCCATGACGTATCGGCAGGCCCGCAAGAGACCCAGTACTTC CASSLLHDVSAGPQETQYF
TRBJ1-4 NA TRBV19 NA TGTGCCAGTAGTACGCATAGCGGAGAAAGGGAAAAACTGTTTTTT CASSTHSGEREKLFF
TRBJ2-7 few TRBV6-1 NA TGTGCCACCTCACAGGGTCACGAGCAGTACTTC CATSQGHEQYF
TRBJ1-1 NA TRBV18 NA TGTGCCAGCCGCAGGGAGAACACTGAAGCTTTCTTT CASRRENTEAFF
TRBJ2-1 NA TRBV7-6 NA TGTGCCAGCAGCTTAGCGACCCTCTCGGGGTGGCGGGAATACAATGAGCAGTTCTTC CASSLATLSGWREYNEQFF
TRBJ2-2 NA TRBV5-1 TRBD2 TGCGCCAGCAGCTCCCCGACTAGCGGCGCCGGGGAGCTGTTTTTT CASSSPTSGAGELFF
TRBJ1-1 NA TRBV6-6 NA TGTGCCAGCTTAAGGGCGAACACTGAAGCTTTCTTT CASLRANTEAFF
TRBJ2-7 NA TRBV29-1 NA TGCAGCGTTGAAGCCGGGGGCGGCTACGAGCAGTACTTC CSVEAGGGYEQYF
TRBJ1-2 NA TRBV6-6 NA TGTGCCAGCAGTTACTCGACCATAACTAACTATGGCTACACCTTC CASSYSTITNYGYTF